The 13 T cell receptor beta chains in this list originate from one sample, sequenced in a study of tumor-infiltrating lymphocytes in primary liver carcinoma. The template, around 520 ng total RNA, yielded TCR beta cDNA made with a constant-region primer. Researchers made the TCR beta libraries by running three nested multiplex PCR rounds with slightly modified ARM-PCR. In the first two PCR rounds, TRBV1-TRBV30 forward primers were paired with a C-beta reverse primer, and each round lasted around 10 cycles. One entry per CDR3 protein results from TCRdb running MiXCR on the multiplex PCR reads. The table includes about 99,000 distinct CDR3 sequences, roughly 69% detected once. Co-extraction of RNA and DNA was performed on about 20-32 mg of unsorted bulk tissue. The material sequenced was liver tumor tissue from sampling region 5. Indicated subset: tumor region T5, tumor centre. The origin of the receptors is a woman aged 55-69 years with primary liver carcinoma and hepatitis B virus infection.

There are many counts of this clonotype. This chain connects TRBV6-4 to TRBJ2-3; D perhaps matches TRBD1 (6 bases). The length of the CDR3 is 14 residues. Germline V gives CDR1 MRHNA, CDR2 SNTAGT. V lost 6 bases and J 2 bases, leaving 12 bases between the germline ends. The CDR3 region has the DNA TGTGCCAGCAGCCGGGACACAGACACAGATACGCAGTATTTT. The encoded protein is CASSRDTDTDTQYF.

This clonotype has a single count. Given the absence of the conserved phenylalanine or tryptophan at the CDR3 end, a read error is likely. The CDR3 sequence is CASSFAGRGADTQYL. For the CDR3, the DNA is TGCGCCAGCAGCTTTGCCGGGAGGGGAGCAGATACGCAGTATTTA. V gene TRBV5-1 combines with J gene TRBJ2-3; 8 bases are shared with TRBD2. The J segment lost 4 bases and the V segment lost 2 bases, leaving 6 bases of the junction unmatched. Looked up from germline, CDR1 is SGHRS and CDR2 is YFSETQ. This CDR3 is built from 15 residues.

Concerning this clonotype itself: This may arise from a read error, as a much more abundant clone is one base away. V and J are TRBV5-1 and TRBJ2-5; tentative D call: TRBD2 (6 bases). Germline CDR1 SGHRS, CDR2 YFSETQ. The CDR3 covers 16 residues. The CDR3 DNA reads as TGCGCCAGCAGCTTCGGGAGCGGAGGCCCACAAGAGACCCAGCACTTC. Its protein product is CASSFGSGGPQETQHF. The variable domain in full, with the rest retrieved from reference TRBV5-1 and TRBJ2-5, is KAGVTQTPRYLIKTRGQQVTLSCSPISGHRSVSWYQQTPGQGLQFLFEYFSETQRNKGNFPGRFSGRQFSNSRSEMNVSTLELGDSALYLCASSFGSGGPQETQHFGPGTRLLVL.

This clonotype was seen only a few times. This chain connects TRBV11-3 to TRBJ2-5, with a weak D call TRBD2 (6 bases). The CDR3 runs to 14 residues. With 9 bases removed from V and 5 bases from J, the gap between germline ends came to 19 bases. The germline V gene has CDR1 SGHNT and CDR2 YENEEA. The CDR3: CARSPAGLRETQYF. CDR3 nucleotides: TGTGCCAGGAGCCCGGCGGGGTTGCGGGAGACCCAGTACTTC.

The V and J genes are TRBV6-5 and TRBJ2-7; D is uncertain. This CDR3 contains 16 residues. Germline values: CDR1 MNHEY, CDR2 SVGAGI. V lost 2 bases and J 2 bases, leaving 16 bases between the germline ends. The CDR3 nucleotides read TGTGCCAGCAGTTACACTCGCCAGCCGAGCCCCTACGAGCAGTACTTC. Its protein product is CASSYTRQPSPYEQYF.

Comment on this clonotype: A read error may be the cause here, since a much bigger clone is one base away. The chain joins TRBV5-6 to TRBJ2-7, with D possibly matching TRBD1 (5 bases). There are 13 residues in the CDR3. CDR1 is SGHDT, CDR2 YYEEEE, per germline. CDR3 region: CASSYRDSYEQCF. CDR3 DNA sequence: TGTGCCAGCAGCTACCGAGACAGCTACGAGCAGTGCTTC. Using reference TRBV5-6 and TRBJ2-7 for the parts outside the CDR3, the full variable domain is DAGVTQSPTHLIKTRGQQVTLRCSPKSGHDTVSWYQQALGQGPQFIFQYYEEEERQRGNFPDRFSGHQFPNYSSELNVNALLLGDSALYLCASSYRDSYEQCFGPGTRLTVT.

V is TRBV20-1 and J is TRBJ2-5; no clear D. This CDR3 has 16 residues. V lost 3 bases to trimming and J lost 1 base, with 18 bases between them. Germline CDR1 reads DFQATT; CDR2 reads SNEGSKA (reference sequence). CDR3 residues: CSASRFQRNRQETQYF. The CDR3 nucleotides are TGCAGTGCTAGTCGGTTTCAACGAAACCGCCAAGAGACCCAGTACTTC.

This rearrangement joins TRBV19 to TRBJ1-5; D not certain. The V and J ends lost 5 bases and 1 base respectively, with 12 bases between them. The germline V gene has CDR1 LNHDA and CDR2 SQIVND (reference sequence). The CDR3 is 15 amino acids. In DNA form, the CDR3 reads TGTGCCAGTAGTTCGGCGGGGTTAAGCAATCAGCCCCAGCATTTT. This encodes CASSSAGLSNQPQHF.

Judged by abundance, this clonotype is medium-sized. This chain joins TRBV11-2 and TRBJ2-1; 7 positions agree with TRBD2. V lost 5 bases to trimming and J lost 4 bases; unmatched junction nucleotides: 11. The CDR3 runs 16 residues. CDR1 is SGHAT, CDR2 FQNNGV, per germline. The CDR3 DNA is TGTGCCAGCAGCCCCGTTCGGGCTAGCGGTTACAATGAGCAGTTCTTC. It specifies CASSPVRASGYNEQFF. Combining the CDR3 with reference TRBV11-2 and TRBJ2-1 gives the whole variable domain EAGVAQSPRYKIIEKRQSVAFWCNPISGHATLYWYQQILGQGPKLLIQFQNNGVVDDSQLPKDRFSAERLKGVDSTLKIQPAKLEDSAVYLCASSPVRASGYNEQFFGPGTRLTVL.

The V gene is TRBV29-1, the J gene TRBJ1-1, with D perhaps TRBD1 (6 bases). Trimming cost V 7 bases and J 8 bases, with 23 bases left between them. In germline, CDR1 is SQVTM, CDR2 ANQGSEA. This CDR3 is 14 amino acids long. The CDR3: CSGTRSGVGTEAFF. The DNA for the CDR3 is TGCAGCGGTACCCGTTCAGGGGTGGGCACCGAAGCTTTCTTT.

The chain combines TRBV20-1 with TRBJ1-1, with no clear D. The V gene's germline CDR1 is DFQATT and CDR2 SNEGSKA (reference sequence). This CDR3 has 15 residues. V was trimmed by 1 base and J by 0 bases, leaving 12 bases between them. CDR3 nucleotides: TGCAGTGCTAGAGTTCCAGAGGGCCTGAACACTGAAGCTTTCTTT. Amino acids: CSARVPEGLNTEAFF.

This clonotype was detected ten times or more. The chain couples TRBV6-5 to TRBJ1-1; D possibly corresponds to TRBD1 (5 bases). This CDR3 is built from 11 residues. Trimming shortened V by 7 bases and J by 8 bases, and 11 bases separated the two germline ends. Germline assignment: CDR1 MNHEY and CDR2 SVGAGI. CDR3 bases: TGTGCCAGCACCTACGGGACCGAAGCTTTCTTT. It yields the protein CASTYGTEAFF.

The CDR3 bases are TGTGCCAGCAGCCAAGTAACCGGGGCAGCAGGAAGCTACACCTTC. Amino acid sequence: CASSQVTGAAGSYTF. The V gene is TRBV6-5, the J gene TRBJ1-2, with D possibly TRBD1 on 5 matching bases. This CDR3 contains 15 residues. Trimming left V 6 bases short and J 9 bases short, with 23 bases between. Germline loops: CDR1 MNHEY, CDR2 SVGAGI.